The sample holds many counts of the clone carrying this TCR beta chain. The antigen is undetermined. These data are taken from a study of early T cells in non-severe SARS-CoV-2 infection. About the research overall: Bulk RNA isolated from unsorted whole blood underwent sequencing; chains were not paired.

Attachment of unique molecular identifiers was made to individual cDNA molecules. One entry per CDR3 protein results from TCRdb running MiXCR on the 5' RACE reads. Altogether tens of thousands of distinct CDR3 sequences are present, about 6.2% being singletons, with the ten largest covering about 5.5%. Germline assignment: CDR1 MNHEY and CDR2 SVGEGT. V shed 2 bases and J shed 8 bases, with 10 bases lying between them. This CDR3 has 13 amino acids. The study, taken as a whole, reports: The VDJdb matching leaned toward anti-spike CD8 responses and overlooked private and CD4 specificities.

Sequenced sample: whole blood. The sequence derives from an adult who was a healthcare worker with PCR-confirmed SARS-CoV-2 infection or an uninfected control (not recorded which). V gene TRBV6-2 or TRBV6-3 combines with J gene TRBJ1-5, with unresolved D. In DNA, the CDR3 is TGTGCCAGCAGTTACCTGATCACGGAGCCCCAGCATTTT. Translated, it gives CASSYLITEPQHF.